This T cell receptor beta chain comes out of a study of blood T cell repertoires in COVID-19. Profiling relied on immunoSEQ multiplex PCR, and the TCRdb table lists in-frame clones only, not all of them. The sample lists about 28,000 clones; roughly 80% were seen once. Deletions cut 5 bases from V and 7 bases from J, with 15 bases between. This CDR3 region has 15 residues. Germline lookup yields CDR1 MGHRA and CDR2 YSYEKL. The V call is TRBV4-1, the J call TRBJ1-6; possible D gene TRBD1, 6 bases. The receptor was derived from an older woman with acute or convalescent COVID-19. Sequencing used peripheral blood. The CDR3 nucleotides read TGCGCCAGCAGCTCAGCGGGGGGCGCGAATTCACCCCTCCACTTT. It codes for CASSSAGGANSPLHF.